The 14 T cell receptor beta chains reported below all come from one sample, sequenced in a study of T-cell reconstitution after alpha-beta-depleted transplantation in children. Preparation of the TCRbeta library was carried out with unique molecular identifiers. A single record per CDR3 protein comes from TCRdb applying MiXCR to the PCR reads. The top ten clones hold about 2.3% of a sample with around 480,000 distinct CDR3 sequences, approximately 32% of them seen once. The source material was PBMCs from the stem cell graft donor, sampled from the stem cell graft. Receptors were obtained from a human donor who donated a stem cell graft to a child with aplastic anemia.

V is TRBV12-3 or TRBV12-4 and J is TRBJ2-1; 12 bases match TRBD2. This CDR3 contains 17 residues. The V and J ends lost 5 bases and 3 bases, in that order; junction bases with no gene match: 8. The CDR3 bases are TGTGCCAGCAGTGCCCTTGGACTAGCGGGGAACTACAATGAGCAGTTCTTC. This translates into CASSALGLAGNYNEQFF.

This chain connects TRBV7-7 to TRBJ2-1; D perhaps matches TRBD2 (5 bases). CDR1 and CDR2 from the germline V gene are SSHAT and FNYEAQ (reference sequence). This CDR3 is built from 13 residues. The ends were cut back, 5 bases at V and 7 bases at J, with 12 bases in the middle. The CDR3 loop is CASSQTSLNEQFF. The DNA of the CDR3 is TGTGCCAGCAGCCAAACTAGTCTGAATGAGCAGTTCTTC.

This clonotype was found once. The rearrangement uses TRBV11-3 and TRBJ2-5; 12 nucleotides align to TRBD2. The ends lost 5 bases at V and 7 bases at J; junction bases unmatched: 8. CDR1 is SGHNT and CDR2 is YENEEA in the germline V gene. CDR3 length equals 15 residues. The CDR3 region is CASSPRLAGVGTQYF. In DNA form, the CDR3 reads TGTGCCAGCAGCCCCCGACTAGCGGGAGTCGGGACCCAGTACTTC.

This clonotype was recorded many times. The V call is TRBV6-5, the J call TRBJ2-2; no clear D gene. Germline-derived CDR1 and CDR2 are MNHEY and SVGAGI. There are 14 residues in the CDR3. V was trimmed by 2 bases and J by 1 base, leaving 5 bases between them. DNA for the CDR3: TGTGCCAGCAGTTACGGTGGGAACACCGGGGAGCTGTTTTTT. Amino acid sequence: CASSYGGNTGELFF.

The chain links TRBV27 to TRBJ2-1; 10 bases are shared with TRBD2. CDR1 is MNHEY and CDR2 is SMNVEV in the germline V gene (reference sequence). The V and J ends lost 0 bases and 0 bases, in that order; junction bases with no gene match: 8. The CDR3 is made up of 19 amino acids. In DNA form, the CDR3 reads TGTGCCAGCAGTTTATCGATCTCTAGCGGGAGTCCCTCCTACAATGAGCAGTTCTTC. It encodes CASSLSISSGSPSYNEQFF.

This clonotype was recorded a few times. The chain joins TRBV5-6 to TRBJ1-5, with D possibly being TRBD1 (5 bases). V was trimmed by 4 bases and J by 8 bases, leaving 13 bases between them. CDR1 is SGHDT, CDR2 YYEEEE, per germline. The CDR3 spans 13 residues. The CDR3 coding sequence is TGTGCCAGCAGCATCAGGGAGACGGAGCCCCAGCATTTT. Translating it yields CASSIRETEPQHF.

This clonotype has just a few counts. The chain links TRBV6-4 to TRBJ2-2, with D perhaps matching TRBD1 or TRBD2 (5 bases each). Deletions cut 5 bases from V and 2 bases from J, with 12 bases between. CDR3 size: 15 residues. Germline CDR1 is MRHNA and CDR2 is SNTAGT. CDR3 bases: TGTGCCAGCAGTCGAGAAGGGGACAACACCGGGGAGCTGTTTTTT. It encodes CASSREGDNTGELFF.

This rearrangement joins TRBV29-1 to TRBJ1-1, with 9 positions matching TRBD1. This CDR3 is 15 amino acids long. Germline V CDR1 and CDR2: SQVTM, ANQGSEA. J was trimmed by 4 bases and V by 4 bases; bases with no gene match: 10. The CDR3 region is CSVGWTGTGITEAFF. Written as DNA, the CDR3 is TGCAGCGTTGGATGGACCGGGACAGGGATCACTGAAGCTTTCTTT.

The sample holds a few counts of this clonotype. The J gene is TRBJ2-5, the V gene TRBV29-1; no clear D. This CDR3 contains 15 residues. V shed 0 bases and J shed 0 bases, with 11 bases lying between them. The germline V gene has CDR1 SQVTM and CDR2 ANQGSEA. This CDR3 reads CSVEDRLGNQETQYF. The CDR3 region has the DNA TGCAGCGTTGAAGATCGGTTGGGCAACCAAGAGACCCAGTACTTC.

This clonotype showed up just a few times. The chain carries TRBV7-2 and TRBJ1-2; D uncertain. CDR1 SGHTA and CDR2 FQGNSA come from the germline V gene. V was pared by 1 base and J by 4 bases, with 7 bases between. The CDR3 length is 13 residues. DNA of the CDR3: TGTGCCAGCAGCTTAGAAGCTTCCTATGGCTACACCTTC. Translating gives CASSLEASYGYTF.

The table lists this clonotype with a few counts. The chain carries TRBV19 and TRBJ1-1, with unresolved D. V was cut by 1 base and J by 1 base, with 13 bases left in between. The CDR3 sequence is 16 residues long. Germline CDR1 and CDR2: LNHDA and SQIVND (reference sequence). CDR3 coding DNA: TGTGCCAGTAGTATAGGCATTCTCCCGCGGAACACTGAAGCTTTCTTT. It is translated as CASSIGILPRNTEAFF.

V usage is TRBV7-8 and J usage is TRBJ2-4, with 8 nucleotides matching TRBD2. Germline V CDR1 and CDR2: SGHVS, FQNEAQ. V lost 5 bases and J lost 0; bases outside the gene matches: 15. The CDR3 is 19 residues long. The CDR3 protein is CASSPGASGFHLAKNIQYF. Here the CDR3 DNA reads TGTGCCAGCAGCCCAGGGGCTAGCGGGTTTCATTTAGCCAAAAACATTCAGTACTTC.

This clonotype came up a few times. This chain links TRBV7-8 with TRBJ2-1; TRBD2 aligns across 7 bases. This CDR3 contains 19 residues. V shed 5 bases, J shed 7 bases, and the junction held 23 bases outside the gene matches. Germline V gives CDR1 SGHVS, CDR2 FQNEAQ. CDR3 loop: CASSASGRVLSGMGNEQFF. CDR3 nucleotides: TGTGCCAGCAGCGCAAGCGGTCGAGTACTAAGCGGGATGGGTAATGAGCAGTTCTTC.

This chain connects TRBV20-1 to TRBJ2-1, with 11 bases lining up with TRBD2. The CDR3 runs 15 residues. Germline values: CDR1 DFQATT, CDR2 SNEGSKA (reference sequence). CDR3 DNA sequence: TGCAGCGCCACTAGCGGGAGTCTTATCTACAATGAGCAGTTCTTC. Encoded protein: CSATSGSLIYNEQFF.